Included here is one TCR beta chain sequence, with context. In the authors' methods: The assay estimated nucleated cells by amplifying reference gene primers. Method: immunoSEQ multiplex PCR; TCRdb's copy keeps in-frame clones and lacks some. The V and J calls and clone size come from that table; D and trimming were worked out from the DNA. The sample has about 190,000 clones, around nine tenths seen once. The data stem from a study of blood T cell repertoires in COVID-19. Study background: The United States, Italy and Spain provided the acute and convalescent COVID-19 samples.

Sequenced: peripheral blood. The sequence was collected from a man in his forties or fifties with acute or convalescent COVID-19.

The CDR3 is CASSPGDRGGGYEKLFF. In DNA, the CDR3 is TGTGCCAGCAGCCCGGGGGACAGGGGAGGAGGCTATGAAAAACTGTTTTTT. The chain combines TRBV16 with TRBJ1-4; 10 bases map to TRBD1. J lost 6 bases, V lost 4 bases, and 11 bases had no gene match. The CDR3 runs to 17 residues. Germline V CDR1 and CDR2: KGHSY, FQNENV. The complete variable domain, with remaining parts taken from reference TRBV16 and TRBJ1-4, reads GEEVAQTPKHLVRGEGQKAKLYCAPIKGHSYVFWYQQVLKNEFKFLISFQNENVFDETGMPKERFSAKCLPNSPCSLEIQATKLEDSAVYFCASSPGDRGGGYEKLFFGSGTQLSVL.